The 2 T cell receptor beta chains given below trace back to one sample, sequenced in a study of control samples from healthy donors and cancer patients. Sequenced by immunoSEQ multiplex PCR; TCRdb stores in-frame clones only, minus some. The table lists about 58,000 clones, around 90% of them singletons. Sequenced input: PBMCs. The receptor set was obtained from a man aged 55 to 70 with colorectal cancer.

The chain joins TRBV9 to TRBJ2-7; D is undetermined. The ends were cut back, 2 bases at V and 3 bases at J, with 15 bases in the middle. Germline V gene data show CDR1 as SGDLS and CDR2 as YYNGEE. The CDR3 runs 15 residues. Here the CDR3 reads CASSVGNEYHYEQYF. CDR3 bases: TGTGCCAGCAGCGTGGGGAATGAGTATCACTACGAGCAGTACTTC.

The J gene is TRBJ1-1, the V gene TRBV6-2 or TRBV6-3; 8 bases are shared with TRBD1. The CDR3 is 16 amino acids. The germline V gene encodes CDR1 MNHEY and CDR2 SVGEGT. V trimming: 6 bases; J trimming: 6 bases; junction bases outside the gene matches: 15. The CDR3: CASSPVGQGMFAEAFF. The DNA of the CDR3 is TGTGCCAGCAGCCCCGTTGGACAGGGTATGTTCGCTGAAGCTTTCTTT.